The rows below give T cell receptor beta chains drawn from one sample of a study of OX40 agonist ivuxolimab in advanced cancers. The assay was immunoSEQ multiplex PCR, and TCRdb's table has in-frame clones only and misses some. The sample lists roughly 57,000 clones, 65% to 85% occurring once. This specimen consisted of CD4+ or CD8+ T cells sorted from blood, obtained in a trial of the OX40 agonist ivuxolimab. Every receptor here comes from an adult with an advanced solid tumor such as melanoma, head and neck, liver or kidney cancer. The CDR3 runs from the conserved cysteine through the conserved F or W. Fields, in order: J gene, D gene, V gene, clone size, CDR3 protein, CDR3 DNA. The D gene is left open where the match is weak. A row's size may be missing; if present it is once, few, many or a size class.

J: TRBJ2-5; D: TRBD2; V: TRBV19; size: NA; CDR3: CASSMATSGRGTQYF; DNA: TGTGCCAGTAGTATGGCGACTAGCGGGAGAGGGACCCAGTACTTC
J: TRBJ1-4; D: NA; V: TRBV5-1; size: NA; CDR3: CASSLGQADEKLFF; DNA: TGCGCCAGCAGCTTGGGACAGGCGGATGAAAAACTGTTTTTT
J: TRBJ1-1; D: NA; V: TRBV28; size: NA; CDR3: CASSTSGVPNTEAFF; DNA: TGTGCCAGCAGCACCTCGGGGGTTCCGAACACTGAAGCTTTCTTT
J: TRBJ1-5; D: NA; V: TRBV7-2; size: NA; CDR3: CASSLGGFNQPQHF; DNA: TGTGCCAGCAGCTTAGGAGGCTTCAATCAGCCCCAGCATTTT
J: TRBJ1-4; D: NA; V: TRBV7-6; size: NA; CDR3: CASSLDFRGEKLFF; DNA: TGTGCCAGCAGCTTAGACTTCCGCGGGGAAAAACTGTTTTTT
J: TRBJ1-3; D: TRBD1; V: TRBV7-9; size: few; CDR3: CASSLQGGSGNTIYF; DNA: TGTGCCAGCAGCTTGCAGGGGGGCTCTGGAAACACCATATATTTT
J: TRBJ2-3; D: TRBD1; V: TRBV7-9; size: NA; CDR3: CASSLTPTGWTDTQYF; DNA: TGTGCCAGCAGCCTAACCCCGACAGGGTGGACAGATACGCAGTATTTT
J: TRBJ1-1; D: NA; V: TRBV6-5; size: NA; CDR3: CASKTLQGEAFF; DNA: TGTGCCAGCAAGACCCTACAGGGTGAAGCTTTCTTT
J: TRBJ2-7; D: NA; V: TRBV25-1; size: NA; CDR3: CASSEYTASSYEQYF; DNA: TGTGCCAGCAGTGAATACACGGCGAGCTCCTACGAGCAGTACTTC
J: TRBJ2-5; D: NA; V: TRBV15; size: NA; CDR3: CATSRIGGGETQYF; DNA: TGTGCCACCAGCAGAATAGGGGGTGGGGAGACCCAGTACTTC
J: TRBJ2-2; D: NA; V: TRBV16; size: NA; CDR3: CASSQSTGAGTGELFF; DNA: TGTGCCAGCAGCCAATCCACGGGGGCCGGCACCGGGGAGCTGTTTTTT
J: TRBJ1-5; D: NA; V: TRBV6-1; size: NA; CDR3: CATQGEPHGNQPQHF; DNA: TGTGCCACTCAAGGGGAGCCTCATGGCAATCAGCCCCAGCATTTT
J: TRBJ2-3; D: TRBD2; V: TRBV19; size: NA; CDR3: CASKGLASQDTQYF; DNA: TGTGCCAGTAAGGGACTAGCATCTCAAGATACGCAGTATTTT
J: TRBJ1-5; D: TRBD1; V: TRBV19; size: NA; CDR3: CASSPGQGGWQPQHF; DNA: TGTGCCAGTAGTCCGGGACAGGGAGGTTGGCAGCCCCAGCATTTT
J: TRBJ2-1; D: NA; V: TRBV11-2; size: NA; CDR3: CASSPQTRQAGHEQFF; DNA: TGTGCCAGCAGCCCACAAACCCGACAGGCCGGGCATGAGCAGTTCTTC
J: TRBJ2-6; D: NA; V: TRBV9; size: once; CDR3: CASSVGNSGANVLTF; DNA: TGTGCCAGCAGCGTAGGAAACTCTGGGGCCAACGTCCTGACTTTC
J: TRBJ1-1; D: NA; V: TRBV27; size: NA; CDR3: CASSFGTSHTEAFF; DNA: TGTGCCAGCAGTTTCGGAACAAGTCACACTGAAGCTTTCTTT
J: TRBJ1-4; D: NA; V: TRBV28; size: NA; CDR3: CASTSPVPRGEKLFF; DNA: TGTGCCAGCACCTCCCCCGTCCCTCGGGGTGAAAAACTGTTTTTT
J: TRBJ1-5; D: NA; V: TRBV28; size: NA; CDR3: CASSFGSYNQPQHF; DNA: TGTGCCAGCAGTTTTGGAAGTTATAATCAGCCCCAGCATTTT
J: TRBJ2-1; D: TRBD2; V: TRBV28; size: NA; CDR3: CASSLTSVTYNEQFF; DNA: TGTGCCAGCAGTCTGACTAGCGTCACCTACAATGAGCAGTTCTTC
J: TRBJ1-4; D: NA; V: TRBV2; size: NA; CDR3: CASSEGLTNEKLFF; DNA: TGTGCCAGCAGTGAGGGGCTTACTAATGAAAAACTGTTTTTT
J: TRBJ2-3; D: TRBD1; V: TRBV5-1; size: few; CDR3: CASSLDGRGPSTDTQYF; DNA: TGCGCCAGCAGCTTGGACGGCAGGGGGCCTTCCACAGATACGCAGTATTTT
J: TRBJ2-3; D: NA; V: TRBV7-8; size: NA; CDR3: CASSLFRGLKDTQYF; DNA: TGTGCCAGCAGCTTGTTTCGGGGACTGAAAGATACGCAGTATTTT
J: TRBJ1-2; D: NA; V: TRBV6-5; size: NA; CDR3: CASSVGWGMRGYTF; DNA: TGTGCCAGCAGTGTCGGATGGGGCATGCGGGGCTACACCTTC
J: TRBJ2-1; D: TRBD2; V: TRBV5-1; size: NA; CDR3: CASSLGGGDYNEQFF; DNA: TGCGCCAGCAGCTTGGGTGGGGGGGACTACAATGAGCAGTTCTTC
J: TRBJ2-3; D: NA; V: TRBV7-3; size: NA; CDR3: CASSPSRGDTQYF; DNA: TGTGCCAGCAGCCCATCCAGGGGTGATACGCAGTATTTT
J: TRBJ1-2; D: NA; V: TRBV28; size: NA; CDR3: CASSLVGDYGYTF; DNA: TGTGCCAGCAGTTTGGTCGGGGACTATGGCTACACCTTC
J: TRBJ2-7; D: NA; V: TRBV2; size: NA; CDR3: CASSDEGPTYEQYF; DNA: TGTGCCAGCAGTGATGAGGGGCCCACCTACGAGCAGTACTTC
J: TRBJ2-7; D: NA; V: TRBV29-1; size: once; CDR3: CSAGVVGQWYEQYF; DNA: TGCAGCGCCGGAGTGGTAGGACAATGGTACGAGCAGTACTTC
J: TRBJ1-5; D: NA; V: TRBV27; size: NA; CDR3: CASSLMGGAKQPQHF; DNA: TGTGCCAGCAGTTTAATGGGGGGCGCCAAGCAGCCCCAGCATTTT
J: TRBJ2-1; D: TRBD2; V: TRBV11-2; size: NA; CDR3: CASSLLAGSQDEQFF; DNA: TGTGCCAGCAGCTTACTAGCGGGATCTCAGGATGAGCAGTTCTTC
J: TRBJ1-5; D: TRBD1; V: TRBV10-3; size: few; CDR3: CATSDRGQQPQHF; DNA: TGTGCCACCTCCGACAGGGGGCAACAGCCCCAGCATTTT
J: TRBJ2-7; D: TRBD1; V: TRBV4-2; size: once; CDR3: CASSQEDRSYEQYF; DNA: TGTGCCAGCAGCCAAGAGGACAGGTCCTACGAGCAGTACTTC
J: TRBJ2-1; D: TRBD1; V: TRBV7-3; size: NA; CDR3: CASSPDRGRYNEQFF; DNA: TGTGCCAGCAGCCCGGACAGGGGGCGATACAATGAGCAGTTCTTC
J: TRBJ2-3; D: NA; V: TRBV19; size: NA; CDR3: CASSIGEGLQGTDTQYF; DNA: TGTGCCAGTAGTATTGGAGAGGGTCTGCAGGGTACAGATACGCAGTATTTT
J: TRBJ2-3; D: NA; V: TRBV2; size: NA; CDR3: CAGRGGLVDSDTQYF; DNA: TGTGCCGGCAGGGGCGGACTAGTTGATTCCGATACGCAGTATTTT
J: TRBJ1-1; D: TRBD1; V: TRBV11-2; size: NA; CDR3: CASSSTRTGWAENTEAFF; DNA: TGTGCCAGCAGCTCTACCCGGACAGGGTGGGCCGAGAACACTGAAGCTTTCTTT
J: TRBJ2-7; D: NA; V: TRBV6-5; size: NA; CDR3: CASSEVGSSYEQYF; DNA: TGTGCCAGCAGTGAAGTCGGGAGCTCCTACGAGCAGTACTTC
J: TRBJ1-1; D: NA; V: TRBV6-1; size: NA; CDR3: CASRFEVRSEAFF; DNA: TGTGCCAGCAGGTTCGAAGTAAGATCTGAAGCTTTCTTT
J: TRBJ1-1; D: TRBD1; V: TRBV18; size: once; CDR3: CASSPDRVNTEAFF; DNA: TGTGCCAGCTCTCCAGACAGGGTGAACACTGAAGCTTTCTTT
J: TRBJ1-2; D: NA; V: TRBV5-4; size: NA; CDR3: CASSSTGAKYGYTF; DNA: TGTGCCAGCAGCTCGACGGGAGCTAAATATGGCTACACCTTC
J: TRBJ2-3; D: TRBD2; V: TRBV9; size: NA; CDR3: CASSARLAGGPDTQYF; DNA: TGTGCCAGCAGCGCAAGACTAGCGGGAGGCCCAGATACGCAGTATTTT
J: TRBJ2-5; D: TRBD2; V: TRBV4-2; size: NA; CDR3: CASSQGVLAGAQETQYF; DNA: TGTGCCAGCAGCCAAGGGGTTCTAGCGGGAGCACAGGAGACCCAGTACTTC
J: TRBJ2-7; D: NA; V: TRBV5-8; size: once; CDR3: CASPGSSSYEQYF; DNA: TGTGCCAGCCCCGGGTCCTCTTCCTACGAGCAGTACTTC
J: TRBJ1-2; D: NA; V: TRBV20-1; size: NA; CDR3: CSATPNYGYTF; DNA: TGCAGTGCCACACCCAACTATGGCTACACCTTC
J: TRBJ2-7; D: NA; V: TRBV27; size: NA; CDR3: CASSFGLGFTGQSEQYF; DNA: TGTGCCAGCAGTTTCGGTCTCGGGTTTACAGGTCAATCTGAGCAGTACTTC
J: TRBJ1-6; D: TRBD1; V: TRBV6-1; size: NA; CDR3: CASSVQRQGGNSPLHF; DNA: TGTGCCAGCAGTGTACAGAGACAGGGAGGAAATTCACCCCTCCACTTT
J: TRBJ1-2; D: TRBD1; V: TRBV27; size: NA; CDR3: CASSPYGAGGAGVYGYTF; DNA: TGTGCCAGCAGCCCATATGGGGCAGGGGGCGCGGGGGTCTATGGCTACACCTTC
J: TRBJ1-6; D: TRBD1; V: TRBV6-1; size: NA; CDR3: CASSEQGGSPLHF; DNA: TGTGCCAGCAGTGAACAGGGGGGGTCACCCCTCCACTTT
J: TRBJ2-7; D: NA; V: TRBV9; size: NA; CDR3: CASSPRPQGGAYEQYF; DNA: TGTGCCAGCAGCCCACGTCCCCAGGGTGGGGCCTACGAGCAGTACTTC
J: TRBJ2-3; D: TRBD1; V: TRBV2; size: NA; CDR3: CASRPGQLTDTQYF; DNA: TGTGCCAGCAGGCCGGGACAGCTCACAGATACGCAGTATTTT
J: TRBJ1-1; D: NA; V: TRBV5-4; size: NA; CDR3: CASRSGGPNQGNTEAFF; DNA: TGTGCCAGCAGGTCCGGGGGTCCGAATCAGGGGAACACTGAAGCTTTCTTT
J: TRBJ2-2; D: TRBD2; V: TRBV15; size: NA; CDR3: CATSRAASGKNTGELFF; DNA: TGTGCCACCAGCAGGGCCGCTAGCGGGAAGAACACCGGGGAGCTGTTTTTT
J: TRBJ2-3; D: NA; V: TRBV4-2; size: NA; CDR3: CASSQEPSGTDTQYF; DNA: TGTGCCAGCAGCCAAGAACCCAGCGGCACAGATACGCAGTATTTT
J: TRBJ2-1; D: NA; V: TRBV11-1; size: once; CDR3: CASSSDPYNEQFF; DNA: TGTGCCAGCAGCTCCGATCCCTACAATGAGCAGTTCTTC
J: TRBJ2-3; D: TRBD2; V: TRBV5-1; size: NA; CDR3: CASSLDDGGRTDTQYF; DNA: TGCGCCAGCAGCTTGGATGACGGCGGGAGAACAGATACGCAGTATTTT
J: TRBJ2-7; D: NA; V: TRBV6-6; size: few; CDR3: CASSYSTRGGPYEQYF; DNA: TGTGCCAGCAGTTACTCGACCAGGGGAGGACCCTACGAGCAGTACTTC
J: TRBJ1-6; D: NA; V: TRBV2; size: few; CDR3: CASSERAGNSPLHF; DNA: TGTGCCAGCAGTGAGAGGGCAGGGAATTCACCCCTCCACTTT
J: TRBJ2-2; D: NA; V: TRBV6-1; size: NA; CDR3: CASSEGGYHTGELFF; DNA: TGTGCCAGCAGTGAAGGGGGGTACCACACCGGGGAGCTGTTTTTT
J: TRBJ1-2; D: NA; V: TRBV28; size: NA; CDR3: CASSRSTGITGYGYTF; DNA: TGTGCCAGCAGCCGATCGACAGGAATCACTGGCTATGGCTACACCTTC